This T cell receptor beta chain was identified during a study of shared clonotypes between healthy human individuals. Assay runs were performed at deep level. The method was immunoSEQ multiplex PCR; TCRdb's version includes in-frame clones alone and lacks a portion of them. Of fewer than 650,000 clones listed, roughly 72% are singletons. Trimming pared 2 bases from V and 6 bases from J, leaving 14 bases between. The CDR3 is 14 amino acids. Germline V gene lookup returns CDR1 MNHEY and CDR2 SVGAGI. The chain couples TRBV6-5 to TRBJ2-7; D is uncertain. This receptor was obtained from a middle-aged woman in good health. Some clones in this sample may be carry-over from other donors' samples. What was sequenced was PBMCs. The CDR3 DNA is TGTGCCAGCAGTTACGTTGCGGCAGCAGGCGAGCAGTACTTC. Protein sequence: CASSYVAAAGEQYF.